This T cell receptor (beta chain) was captured in a study of CXCR3-negative and CXCR3-positive naive CD8 T cells. UMI-labeled 5' RACE TRB cDNA libraries were prepared from the cells. TCRdb reprocessed the 5' RACE reads, keeping one entry per CDR3 protein, no DNA. The sample shows about 62,000 distinct CDR3 sequences, and around 4% sits with its ten largest clones. Material: naive CXCR3- CD8+ T cells from blood. Subset here: CD45RO-CCR7+CD27+CD95- naive CD8+ T cells lacking CXCR3 (TNR3-). The TCR sequence derives from a human donor in good health. Some clones in this sample may be carry-over from other donors' samples.

This chain's CDR3 is CASSGDRDTDTQYF. The V call is TRBV19, the J call TRBJ2-3; TCRdb gives TRBD1 as the D gene, but with no DNA this cannot be confirmed. Germline CDR1 and CDR2: LNHDA and SQIVND (reference sequence). The CDR3 loop spans 14 amino acids.